Listed below are T cell receptor beta chains from one sample, sequenced in a study of shared clonotypes between healthy human individuals. Sequenced by immunoSEQ multiplex PCR; TCRdb stores in-frame clones only, minus some. The table includes around 340,000 clones, over 70% detected once. The sequencing sample was made of memory CD4+ T cells sorted from blood. These TCRs come from a man under 40 in good health. Both conserved end residues are part of each CDR3. A D gene is named only where the DNA matches it firmly. Clone size is shown for a subset of rows, as once, few, many or a class of expanded clone.

v_gene	j_gene	d_gene	abundance	CDR3aa	CDR3nt
TRBV14	TRBJ1-5	NA	NA	CASSPRTLILHQPQHF	TGTGCCAGCAGCCCTCGAACTTTGATACTCCATCAGCCCCAGCATTTT
TRBV11-2	TRBJ1-4	TRBD1	NA	CASSLTGGGNEKLFF	TGTGCCAGCAGCCTAACAGGGGGAGGTAATGAAAAACTGTTTTTT
TRBV5-1	TRBJ2-3	NA	NA	CASSYEGETDTQYF	TGCGCCAGCAGCTATGAAGGGGAGACGGATACGCAGTATTTT
TRBV5-4	TRBJ2-1	NA	NA	CASSEESSYNEQFF	TGTGCCAGCAGCGAAGAGAGCTCCTACAATGAGCAGTTCTTC
TRBV7-2	TRBJ2-7	TRBD2	few	CASSLSGLAGVEQYF	TGTGCCAGCAGCTTATCCGGACTAGCGGGAGTCGAGCAGTACTTC
TRBV29-1	TRBJ2-1	TRBD2	NA	CISHVGGSNEQFF	TGCATATCCCACGTAGGCGGGAGTAATGAGCAGTTCTTC
TRBV5-4	TRBJ2-2	NA	NA	CASSGAVANTGELFF	TGTGCCAGCAGCGGAGCTGTCGCGAACACCGGGGAGCTGTTTTTT
TRBV6-6	TRBJ2-3	NA	NA	CASSSLVRASTDTQYF	TGTGCCAGCAGCTCCTTAGTTAGGGCCAGCACAGATACGCAGTATTTT
TRBV6-6	TRBJ2-3	NA	NA	CASSSWGGISTDTQYF	TGTGCCAGCAGTTCCTGGGGGGGCATAAGCACAGATACGCAGTATTTT
TRBV5-6	TRBJ2-3	TRBD2	NA	CASSLRSGRFRTDTQYF	TGTGCCAGCAGCTTGCGTAGCGGGAGGTTTCGTACAGATACGCAGTATTTT
TRBV27	TRBJ2-4	NA	NA	CASSLRRGQNIQYF	TGTGCCAGCAGTTTACGGCGGGGACAAAACATTCAGTACTTC
TRBV18	TRBJ2-3	NA	NA	CASSPQGVDTQYF	TGTGCCAGCTCACCACAGGGAGTTGATACGCAGTATTTT
TRBV28	TRBJ2-7	NA	NA	CASSPSGTYEQYF	TGTGCCAGCAGCCCGTCCGGGACCTACGAGCAGTACTTC
TRBV2	TRBJ2-3	TRBD2	NA	CAIGTSGRSDTQYF	TGTGCCATCGGGACTAGCGGGCGATCAGATACGCAGTATTTT
TRBV5-1	TRBJ1-1	NA	NA	CASSLASGLNTEAFF	TGCGCCAGCAGCTTGGCCTCAGGCCTGAACACTGAAGCTTTCTTT
TRBV18	TRBJ1-2	TRBD1	NA	CASSPNRGSDYGYTF	TGTGCCAGCTCACCAAACAGGGGTTCGGACTATGGCTACACCTTC
TRBV5-1	TRBJ2-2	NA	NA	CASSLSRNGELFF	TGCGCCAGCAGCTTGTCCAGGAACGGGGAGCTGTTTTTT
TRBV6-5	TRBJ2-7	TRBD2	NA	CASSYSKRGTYEQYF	TGTGCCAGCAGTTACTCGAAGCGGGGAACCTACGAGCAGTACTTC
TRBV6-1	TRBJ2-5	NA	NA	CASSDPLDGYQETQYF	TGTGCCAGCAGTGACCCCTTGGACGGGTACCAAGAGACCCAGTACTTC
TRBV19	TRBJ1-2	NA	once	CASSFRGNYGYTF	TGTGCCAGTAGTTTTCGGGGGAACTATGGCTACACCTTC
TRBV2	TRBJ2-1	TRBD2	NA	CASSEAPREGNEQFF	TGTGCCAGCAGTGAAGCGCCGCGGGAGGGCAATGAGCAGTTCTTC
TRBV10-3	TRBJ1-2	NA	NA	CAISEFPGSYGYTF	TGTGCCATCAGTGAGTTTCCAGGGTCTTATGGCTACACCTTC
TRBV27	TRBJ2-1	TRBD1	few	CASSSPGQGLIGSYNEQFF	TGTGCCAGCAGTTCGCCGGGACAGGGTCTCATCGGCTCCTACAATGAGCAGTTCTTC
TRBV29-1	TRBJ1-5	NA	NA	CSVSNRDGGDQPQHF	TGCAGCGTTTCAAACCGGGACGGTGGGGATCAGCCCCAGCATTTT
TRBV2	TRBJ2-1	NA	NA	CASSGTLTYNEQFF	TGTGCCAGCTCCGGGACTCTCACCTACAATGAGCAGTTCTTC
TRBV9	TRBJ2-7	NA	NA	CASSVDSAYEQYF	TGTGCCAGCAGCGTAGATTCAGCCTACGAGCAGTACTTC
TRBV4-3	TRBJ2-7	TRBD2	NA	CASSQRADVAGGRFGSYEQYF	TGCGCCAGCAGCCAACGGGCAGACGTAGCGGGAGGGAGGTTCGGCTCCTACGAGCAGTACTTC
TRBV28	TRBJ2-1	TRBD2	NA	CASRILAGGRNEQFF	TGTGCCAGCAGGATACTAGCGGGAGGGCGTAATGAGCAGTTCTTC
TRBV5-8	TRBJ2-1	NA	few	CASSLLVSNEQFF	TGTGCCAGCAGCTTGTTGGTTTCCAATGAGCAGTTCTTC
TRBV19	TRBJ1-2	TRBD1	few	CASSMEGGHGGYTF	TGTGCCAGTAGTATGGAAGGGGGCCACGGAGGCTACACCTTC
TRBV30	TRBJ2-7	NA	NA	CVAGRSHEQYF	TGTGTCGCCGGCCGCTCCCACGAGCAGTACTTC
TRBV7-2	TRBJ2-2	NA	NA	CASSQRTSYTGELFF	TGTGCCAGCAGCCAACGTACTAGCTACACCGGGGAGCTGTTTTTT
TRBV19	TRBJ1-2	TRBD1	NA	CATRGQAVYGYTF	TGTGCCACGAGAGGACAGGCGGTCTATGGCTACACCTTC
TRBV27	TRBJ2-3	TRBD2	NA	CASSAGLPTDTQYF	TGTGCCAGCAGTGCGGGACTACCGACAGATACGCAGTATTTT